The 24 T cell receptor beta chains in this list originate from one sample, sequenced in a study of blood T cell repertoires in COVID-19. Data came from immunoSEQ multiplex PCR; TCRdb stores just in-frame clones and leaves some out. This sample yields approximately 16,000 clones, of which 70% to 90% are seen a single time; under 60% belongs to the top ten. Material for sequencing was peripheral blood. These receptors all come from a man in his sixties with acute or convalescent COVID-19.

This clone has only a few counts. The chain has TRBV7-9 and TRBJ1-2, with D unclear. The length of the CDR3 is 13 residues. Looked up from germline, CDR1 is SEHNR and CDR2 is FQNEAQ (reference sequence). With 8 bases removed from V and 0 bases from J, the gap between germline ends came to 10 bases. The CDR3 here is CASEAPSNYGYTF. DNA of the CDR3: TGTGCCAGCGAAGCACCATCTAACTATGGCTACACCTTC. Based on the CDR3 plus reference TRBV7-9 and TRBJ1-2, the full variable domain is DTGVSQNPRHKITKRGQNVTFRCDPISEHNRLYWYRQTLGQGPEFLTYFQNEAQLEKSRLLSDRFSAERPKGSFSTLEIQRTEQGDSAMYLCASEAPSNYGYTFGSGTRLTVV.

This chain connects TRBV30 to TRBJ1-2, with 8 nucleotides matching TRBD1. This CDR3 spans 14 amino acids. Germline V lookup: CDR1 GTSNPN, CDR2 SVGIG (reference sequence). The V segment lost 0 bases and the J segment 2 bases; nucleotides outside the gene matches: 2. The CDR3 spells CAWSVGTGNYGYTF. CDR3 nucleotide sequence: TGTGCCTGGAGTGTTGGGACAGGAAACTATGGCTACACCTTC.

The chain uses TRBV5-4 and TRBJ2-2; TRBD2 matches 7 bases. CDR3 size: 15 residues. V lost 3 bases to trimming and J lost 5 bases; unmatched junction nucleotides: 7. Germline-derived CDR1 and CDR2 are SGHNT and YYREEE (reference sequence). CDR3 DNA sequence: TGTGCCAGCAGCTCCAGCGGGGCCCCGACCGGGGAGCTGTTTTTT. Translated: CASSSSGAPTGELFF.

V and J are TRBV5-1 and TRBJ2-5; TRBD2 agrees at 10 bases. The trim removed 4 bases at V and 5 bases at J, leaving 5 bases unmatched. Germline V CDR1 and CDR2: SGHRS, YFSETQ. The CDR3 consists of 14 residues. The CDR3 nucleotides read TGCGCCAGCAGCCTTAGCGGGGGGACGGAGACCCAGTACTTC. Its protein product is CASSLSGGTETQYF. Drawing the rest from reference TRBV5-1 and TRBJ2-5, the complete variable domain is KAGVTQTPRYLIKTRGQQVTLSCSPISGHRSVSWYQQTPGQGLQFLFEYFSETQRNKGNFPGRFSGRQFSNSRSEMNVSTLELGDSALYLCASSLSGGTETQYFGPGTRLLVL.

The chain employs TRBV5-6 and TRBJ2-5, with 8 positions matching TRBD2. The CDR3 sequence is 15 residues long. Germline assignment: CDR1 SGHDT and CDR2 YYEEEE. V shed 2 bases and J 4 bases; nucleotides not matched to a gene: 7. The CDR3 nucleotides read TGTGCCAGCAGCTTAGGCGGGGGGCGCTTAGAGACCCAGTACTTC. Protein product: CASSLGGGRLETQYF. The full variable domain, its missing parts supplied by reference TRBV5-6 and TRBJ2-5, is DAGVTQSPTHLIKTRGQQVTLRCSPKSGHDTVSWYQQALGQGPQFIFQYYEEEERQRGNFPDRFSGHQFPNYSSELNVNALLLGDSALYLCASSLGGGRLETQYFGPGTRLLVL.

The chain employs TRBV25-1 and TRBJ1-4; D is perhaps TRBD1 (6 bases). V gave up 3 bases and J gave up 4 bases, with 12 bases separating them. Germline CDR1 MGHDK, CDR2 SYGVNS. The CDR3 loop spans 15 amino acids. The CDR3 is CASSDEQGINEKLFF. The CDR3 DNA is TGTGCCAGCAGTGATGAACAGGGAATTAATGAAAAACTGTTTTTT.

This chain links TRBV27 with TRBJ1-1, with TRBD1 matching over 7 bases. This CDR3 is built from 13 residues. Germline CDR1 reads MNHEY; CDR2 reads SMNVEV (reference sequence). Unmatched junction bases numbered 3, after V lost 7 bases and J lost 1 base. CDR3 in DNA: TGTGCCAGCACCCGGACAGGGAACACTGAAGCTTTCTTT. Translation gives CASTRTGNTEAFF.

A remark on this clone: The junction differs from germline at one of its ends, possibly a read error. This rearrangement joins TRBV7-7 to TRBJ2-1, with 8 bases matching TRBD2. CDR1 is SSHAT, CDR2 FNYEAQ, per germline (reference sequence). This CDR3 contains 15 residues. In DNA, the CDR3 is TGTGCTAGCAGCTTAGGTGGTAGCGGGGCGGATGAGCAGTTCTTC. Translation: CASSLGGSGADEQFF.

The chain's CDR3 is CASSLISANQPQHF. The DNA for the CDR3 is TGTGCCAGCAGCTTAATCAGTGCTAATCAGCCCCAGCATTTT. This chain links TRBV7-2 with TRBJ1-5; D uncertain. This CDR3 region has 14 residues. Germline V gene sequence: CDR1 SGHTA, CDR2 FQGNSA. V shed 2 bases and J shed 4 bases, with 9 bases lying between them.

The CDR3 nucleotides are TGTGCCAGTAGTACAACAGGGGACACTGAAGCTTTCTTT. It encodes CASSTTGDTEAFF. This rearrangement joins TRBV19 to TRBJ1-1; 7 nucleotides agree with TRBD1. The CDR3 is 13 amino acids. Germline V gene data show CDR1 as LNHDA and CDR2 as SQIVND (reference sequence). V shed 4 bases and J 3 bases; nucleotides not matched to a gene: 2.

This chain joins TRBV25-1 and TRBJ2-3, with 8 bases aligning to TRBD2. The ends lost 1 base at V and 4 bases at J; junction bases unmatched: 7. CDR3 length equals 16 residues. Germline V CDR1 and CDR2: MGHDK, SYGVNS. CDR3 residues: CASSELGSGIADTQYF. The CDR3 region has the DNA TGTGCCAGCAGTGAATTGGGTAGCGGGATAGCAGATACGCAGTATTTT.

The chain joins TRBV9 to TRBJ2-5, with D possibly TRBD1 on 6 matching bases. CDR1 SGDLS and CDR2 YYNGEE come from the germline V gene. The CDR3 has 15 amino acids. V dropped 2 bases and J dropped 1 base, with 12 bases sitting between them. The CDR3 DNA is TGTGCCAGCAGCGTGGACACAGGGCTCCAAGAGACCCAGTACTTC. Translated, it gives CASSVDTGLQETQYF.

V is TRBV6-6 and J is TRBJ1-2; TRBD1 aligns across 7 bases. Germline-derived CDR1 and CDR2 are MNHNY and SVGAGI (reference sequence). The J segment lost 8 bases and the V segment lost 4 bases, leaving 4 bases of the junction unmatched. CDR3 size: 12 residues. DNA for the CDR3: TGTGCCAGCAGTTCACGACAGGGAGGCTACACCTTC. Its translation is CASSSRQGGYTF.

J is TRBJ2-3 and V is TRBV5-4; 9 bases fit TRBD2. The CDR3 is made up of 16 amino acids. The germline CDR1 and CDR2 sequences are SGHNT and YYREEE (reference sequence). With V trimmed by 3 bases and J by 2 bases, 7 bases remained unmatched. CDR3 residues: CASSSGGRAVTDTQYF. CDR3 DNA: TGTGCCAGCAGCTCCGGCGGGAGGGCCGTCACAGATACGCAGTATTTT.

The chain recombines TRBV27 with TRBJ2-3, with 7 bases that match TRBD2. The CDR3 totals 15 residues. V trimming: 7 bases; J trimming: 1 base; junction bases outside the gene matches: 8. The germline gives CDR1 MNHEY, CDR2 SMNVEV (reference sequence). CDR3 sequence (DNA): TGTGCCAGCACGCCCTTGGCGGGGGGCACAGATACGCAGTATTTT. Translating it yields CASTPLAGGTDTQYF.

The rearrangement joins TRBV4-2 to TRBJ2-7, with D possibly being TRBD1 (5 bases). Germline lookup yields CDR1 LGHNA and CDR2 YNFKEQ. The germline V and J ends were trimmed by 1 base and 4 bases, with 8 bases remaining between them. The CDR3 contains 13 residues. CDR3 amino acids: CASSQAQGYEQYF. The CDR3, as DNA: TGTGCCAGCAGCCAAGCTCAGGGTTACGAGCAGTACTTC.

This clone was observed a handful of times. The chain couples TRBV30 to TRBJ2-1; 7 nucleotides agree with TRBD2. J gave up 4 bases and V 0 bases, and 3 bases lay outside the gene matches. Germline lookup yields CDR1 GTSNPN and CDR2 SVGIG (reference sequence). The CDR3 is 14 amino acids. The DNA of the CDR3 is TGTGCCTGGAGTGTTCTAGCGGATTACAATGAGCAGTTCTTC. This sequence encodes CAWSVLADYNEQFF.

This chain links TRBV11-2 with TRBJ2-7; D gene ambiguous. The CDR3 extends over 15 amino acids. Per germline, CDR1 SGHAT and CDR2 FQNNGV. V lost 1 base, J lost 9 bases, and 19 bases lay in between. The CDR3 loop is CASSLVALLTTGQYF. The DNA for the CDR3 is TGTGCCAGCAGCTTAGTCGCCCTCCTAACCACGGGGCAGTACTTC. Together with reference TRBV11-2 and TRBJ2-7, the CDR3 gives the full variable domain: EAGVAQSPRYKIIEKRQSVAFWCNPISGHATLYWYQQILGQGPKLLIQFQNNGVVDDSQLPKDRFSAERLKGVDSTLKIQPAKLEDSAVYLCASSLVALLTTGQYFGPGTRLTVT.

This clone has just one count. The CDR3 DNA reads TGTCCCACCACAAAAAAAACGGCAGGGGGCCGGGGGAATGAGCAGTTCTTC. It specifies CPTTKKTAGGRGNEQFF. The genes are TRBV21-1 and TRBJ2-1; TRBD1 is the table's D call and was not checked against the DNA. TRBV21-1 is reported as a pseudogene. This CDR3 comprises 17 residues.

In this sample, this clone turned up once. The V and J genes are TRBV6-2 or TRBV6-3 and TRBJ1-5; D is unresolved. Germline CDR1 reads MNHEY; CDR2 reads SVGEGT. Trimming shortened V by 6 bases and J by 0 bases, and 12 bases separated the two germline ends. The CDR3 runs to 15 residues. The CDR3 sequence is CASSQQRNSNQPQHF. CDR3 nucleotides: TGTGCCAGCAGCCAACAGAGAAATAGCAATCAGCCCCAGCATTTT.

The chain combines TRBV7-2 with TRBJ2-1; a possible D gene is TRBD2 (6 bases). The germline gives CDR1 SGHTA, CDR2 FQGNSA. Trimming removed 5 bases from V and 10 bases from J, with 15 bases in between. This CDR3 contains 13 residues. CDR3 DNA: TGTGCCAGCAGCCCGAACTTTAGCGGAGAGCAGTTCTTC. Protein: CASSPNFSGEQFF.

The rearrangement joins TRBV19 to TRBJ2-7; possible D gene TRBD2, 5 bases. The V end lost 0 bases, the J end lost 6 bases, and 9 bases lay between the germline ends. The CDR3 runs to 13 residues. CDR1 LNHDA and CDR2 SQIVND come from the germline V gene (reference sequence). The CDR3: CASSIDHAGEQYF. CDR3 nucleotide sequence: TGTGCCAGTAGTATAGATCATGCGGGCGAGCAGTACTTC.

This chain connects TRBV27 to TRBJ2-3; weak D call: TRBD2 (6 bases). The V gene's germline CDR1 is MNHEY and CDR2 SMNVEV (reference sequence). The CDR3 is 17 amino acids. The V end was cut by 6 bases, the J end by 0 bases, with 19 bases between. The CDR3 bases are TGTGCCAGCAGCGATTCCACCGGGAGATTCAGCACAGATACGCAGTATTTT. Its translation: CASSDSTGRFSTDTQYF.

The chain employs TRBV29-1 and TRBJ1-1; maybe TRBD1 (5 bases). CDR3 length equals 16 residues. Germline loops: CDR1 SQVTM, CDR2 ANQGSEA. V was pared by 0 bases and J by 11 bases, with 25 bases between. CDR3: CSVEDVNSREPRRAFF. CDR3 in DNA: TGCAGCGTTGAAGATGTTAACTCCAGGGAACCTCGTAGGGCTTTCTTT.